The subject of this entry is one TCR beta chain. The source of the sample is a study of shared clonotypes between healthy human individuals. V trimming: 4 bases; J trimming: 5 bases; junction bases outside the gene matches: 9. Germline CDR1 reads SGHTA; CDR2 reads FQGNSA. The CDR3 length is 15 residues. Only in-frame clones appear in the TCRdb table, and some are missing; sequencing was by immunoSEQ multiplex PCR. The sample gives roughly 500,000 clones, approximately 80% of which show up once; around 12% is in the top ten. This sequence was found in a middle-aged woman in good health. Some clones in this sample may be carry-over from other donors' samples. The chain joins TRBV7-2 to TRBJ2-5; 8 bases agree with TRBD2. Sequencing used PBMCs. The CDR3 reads CASSSRGLVGETQYF. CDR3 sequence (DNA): TGTGCCAGCAGCTCCCGGGGACTAGTTGGGGAGACCCAGTACTTC.